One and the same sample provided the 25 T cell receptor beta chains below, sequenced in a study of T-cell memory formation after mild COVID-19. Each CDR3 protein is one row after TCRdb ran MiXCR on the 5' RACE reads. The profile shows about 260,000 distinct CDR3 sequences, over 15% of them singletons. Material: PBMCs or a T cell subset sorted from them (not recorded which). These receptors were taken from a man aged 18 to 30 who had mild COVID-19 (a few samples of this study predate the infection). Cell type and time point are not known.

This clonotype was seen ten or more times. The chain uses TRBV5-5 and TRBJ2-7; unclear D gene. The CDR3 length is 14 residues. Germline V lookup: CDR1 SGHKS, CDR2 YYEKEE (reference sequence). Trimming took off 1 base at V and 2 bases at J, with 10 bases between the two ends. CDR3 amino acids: CASSLMQVPYEQYF. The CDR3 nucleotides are TGTGCCAGCAGCTTGATGCAGGTCCCCTACGAGCAGTACTTC.

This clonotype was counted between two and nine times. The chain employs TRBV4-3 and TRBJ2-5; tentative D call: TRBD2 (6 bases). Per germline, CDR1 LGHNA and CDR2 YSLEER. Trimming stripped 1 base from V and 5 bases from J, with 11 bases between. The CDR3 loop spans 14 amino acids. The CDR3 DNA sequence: TGCGCCAGCAGCCAAGTAGGAGGGCGGGAGACCCAGTACTTC. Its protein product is CASSQVGGRETQYF.

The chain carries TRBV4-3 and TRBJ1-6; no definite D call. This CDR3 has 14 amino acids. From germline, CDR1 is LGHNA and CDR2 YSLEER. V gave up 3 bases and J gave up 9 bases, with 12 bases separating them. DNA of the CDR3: TGCGCCAGCAGCCATGGACTAGGCGGTTCACCCCTCCACTTT. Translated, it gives CASSHGLGGSPLHF.

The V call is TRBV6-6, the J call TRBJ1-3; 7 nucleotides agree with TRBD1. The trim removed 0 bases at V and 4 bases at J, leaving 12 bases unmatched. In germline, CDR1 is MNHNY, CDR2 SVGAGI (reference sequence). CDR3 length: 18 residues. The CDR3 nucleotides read TGTGCCAGCAGTTACTCCAGAAATCCGACAGGGTCCGGAAACACCATATATTTT. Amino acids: CASSYSRNPTGSGNTIYF.

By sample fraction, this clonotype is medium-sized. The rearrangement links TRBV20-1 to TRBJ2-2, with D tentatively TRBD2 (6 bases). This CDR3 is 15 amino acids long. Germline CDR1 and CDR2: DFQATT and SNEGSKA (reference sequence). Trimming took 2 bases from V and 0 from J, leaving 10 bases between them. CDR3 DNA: TGCAGTGCTAGACTACGGGGGACGAACACCGGGGAGCTGTTTTTT. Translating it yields CSARLRGTNTGELFF.

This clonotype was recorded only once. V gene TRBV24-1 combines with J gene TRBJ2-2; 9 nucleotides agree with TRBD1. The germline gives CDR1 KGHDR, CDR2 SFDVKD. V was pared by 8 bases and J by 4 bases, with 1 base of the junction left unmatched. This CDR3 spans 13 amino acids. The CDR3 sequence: CATKQGATGELFF. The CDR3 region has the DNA TGTGCCACCAAACAGGGGGCCACCGGGGAGCTGTTTTTT.

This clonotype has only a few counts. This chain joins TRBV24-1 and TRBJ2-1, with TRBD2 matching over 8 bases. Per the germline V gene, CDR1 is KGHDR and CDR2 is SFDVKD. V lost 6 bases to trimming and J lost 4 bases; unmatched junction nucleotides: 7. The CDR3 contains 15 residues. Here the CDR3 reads CATSTSGGEYNEQFF. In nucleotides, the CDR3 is TGTGCCACCAGTACTTCCGGGGGGGAGTACAATGAGCAGTTCTTC.

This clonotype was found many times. In nucleotides, the CDR3 is TGTGCCAGCCGACTGAGCGATACGCAGTATTTT. As protein: CASRLSDTQYF. The J gene is TRBJ2-3, the V gene TRBV6-5; D uncertain. Trimming stripped 8 bases from V and 6 bases from J, with 9 bases between. The germline V gene encodes CDR1 MNHEY and CDR2 SVGAGI. The CDR3 contains 11 residues.

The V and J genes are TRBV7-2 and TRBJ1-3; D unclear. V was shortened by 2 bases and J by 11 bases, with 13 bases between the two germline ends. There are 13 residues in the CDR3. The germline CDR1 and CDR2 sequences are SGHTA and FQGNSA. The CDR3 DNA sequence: TGTGCCAGCAGCTTACTCGAGTCCGCCGCCATATATTTT. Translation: CASSLLESAAIYF.

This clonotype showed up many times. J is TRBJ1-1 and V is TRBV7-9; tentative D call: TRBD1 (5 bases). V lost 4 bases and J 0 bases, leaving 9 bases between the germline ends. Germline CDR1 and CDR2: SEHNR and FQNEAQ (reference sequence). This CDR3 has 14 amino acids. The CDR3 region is CASSWWGLNTEAFF. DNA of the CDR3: TGTGCCAGCAGCTGGTGGGGACTGAACACTGAAGCTTTCTTT.

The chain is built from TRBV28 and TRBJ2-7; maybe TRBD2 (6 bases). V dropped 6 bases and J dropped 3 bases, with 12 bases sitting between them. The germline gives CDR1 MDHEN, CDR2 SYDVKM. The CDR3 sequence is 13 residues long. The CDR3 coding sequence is TGTGCCAGCAGCCCGGGACTTAACTACGAGCAGTACGTC. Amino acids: CASSPGLNYEQYV.

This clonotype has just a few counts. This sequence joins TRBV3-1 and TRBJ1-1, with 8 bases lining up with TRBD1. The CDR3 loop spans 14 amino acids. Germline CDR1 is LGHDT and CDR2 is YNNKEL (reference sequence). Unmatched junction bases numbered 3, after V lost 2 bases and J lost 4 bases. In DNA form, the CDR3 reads TGTGCCAGCAGCCAAACAGGGGGGGTCACTGAAGCTTTCTTT. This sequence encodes CASSQTGGVTEAFF.

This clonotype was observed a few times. CDR3 bases: TGCAGCGCTATCGGGGTAGGGGGCTACGAGCAGTACTTC. Its translation is CSAIGVGGYEQYF. J is TRBJ2-7 and V is TRBV29-1, with a weak D call TRBD1 (6 bases). V was pared by 7 bases and J by 3 bases, with 16 bases between. The CDR3 covers 13 residues. CDR1 is SQVTM and CDR2 is ANQGSEA in the germline V gene.

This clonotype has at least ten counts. CDR3 loop: CASSLMHSTDTQYF. DNA of the CDR3: TGTGCCAGCAGTTTGATGCATAGCACAGATACGCAGTATTTT. The rearrangement joins TRBV12-3 or TRBV12-4 to TRBJ2-3; D unclear. Trimming took off 3 bases at V and 0 bases at J, with 7 bases between the two ends. This CDR3 comprises 14 residues.

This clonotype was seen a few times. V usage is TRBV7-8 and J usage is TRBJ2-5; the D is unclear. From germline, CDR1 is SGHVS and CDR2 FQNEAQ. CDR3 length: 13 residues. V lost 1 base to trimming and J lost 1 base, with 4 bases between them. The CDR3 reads CASSLEAQETQYF. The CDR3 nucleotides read TGTGCCAGCAGCTTAGAAGCCCAAGAGACCCAGTACTTC. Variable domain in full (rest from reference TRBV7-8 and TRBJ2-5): GAGVSQSPRYKVAKRGQDVALRCDPISGHVSLFWYQQALGQGPEFLTYFQNEAQLDKSGLPSDRFFAERPEGSVSTLKIQRTQQEDSAVYLCASSLEAQETQYFGPGTRLLVL.

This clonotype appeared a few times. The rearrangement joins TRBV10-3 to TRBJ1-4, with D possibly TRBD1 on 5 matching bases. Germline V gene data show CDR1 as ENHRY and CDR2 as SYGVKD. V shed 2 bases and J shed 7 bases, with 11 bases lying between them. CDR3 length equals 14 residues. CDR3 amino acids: CAISEVQGGEKLFF. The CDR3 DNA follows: TGTGCCATCAGTGAGGTCCAGGGCGGTGAAAAACTGTTTTTT.

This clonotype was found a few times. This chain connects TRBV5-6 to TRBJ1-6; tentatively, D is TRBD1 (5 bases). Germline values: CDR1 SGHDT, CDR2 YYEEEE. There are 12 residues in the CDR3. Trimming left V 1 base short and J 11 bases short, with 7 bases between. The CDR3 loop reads CASSLWGAPLHF. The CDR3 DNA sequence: TGTGCCAGCAGCTTGTGGGGGGCACCCCTCCACTTT.

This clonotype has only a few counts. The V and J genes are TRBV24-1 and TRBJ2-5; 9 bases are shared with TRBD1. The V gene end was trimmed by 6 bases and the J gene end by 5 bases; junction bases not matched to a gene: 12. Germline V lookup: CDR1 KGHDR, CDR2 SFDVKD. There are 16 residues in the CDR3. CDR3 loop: CATSRASGTGPETQYF. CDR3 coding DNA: TGTGCCACCAGTCGCGCTTCCGGGACAGGGCCGGAGACCCAGTACTTC.

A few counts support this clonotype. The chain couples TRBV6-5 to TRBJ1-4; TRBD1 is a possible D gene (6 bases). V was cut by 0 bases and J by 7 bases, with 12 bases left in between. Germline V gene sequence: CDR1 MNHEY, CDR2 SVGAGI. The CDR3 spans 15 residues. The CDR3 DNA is TGTGCCAGCAGTTACTCACAGGGAGAGAGTGAAAAACTGTTTTTT. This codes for CASSYSQGESEKLFF.

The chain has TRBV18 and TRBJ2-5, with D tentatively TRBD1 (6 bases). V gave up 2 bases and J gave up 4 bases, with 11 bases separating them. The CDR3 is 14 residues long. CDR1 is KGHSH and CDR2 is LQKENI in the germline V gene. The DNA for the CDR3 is TGTGCCAGCTCACCAGCTCAAGGGGGAGAGACCCAGTACTTC. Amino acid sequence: CASSPAQGGETQYF.

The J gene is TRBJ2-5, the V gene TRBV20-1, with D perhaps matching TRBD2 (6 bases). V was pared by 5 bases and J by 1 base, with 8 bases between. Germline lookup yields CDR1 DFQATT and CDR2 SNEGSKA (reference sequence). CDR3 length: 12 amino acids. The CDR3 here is CSAGSGQETQYF. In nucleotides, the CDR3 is TGCAGTGCTGGTAGCGGCCAAGAGACCCAGTACTTC.

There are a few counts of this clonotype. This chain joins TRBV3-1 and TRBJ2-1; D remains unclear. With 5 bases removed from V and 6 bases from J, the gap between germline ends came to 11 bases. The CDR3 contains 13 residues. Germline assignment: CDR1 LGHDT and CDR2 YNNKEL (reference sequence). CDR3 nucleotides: TGTGCCAGCAGCGATATCCGGAGCAATGAGCAGTTCTTC. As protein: CASSDIRSNEQFF.

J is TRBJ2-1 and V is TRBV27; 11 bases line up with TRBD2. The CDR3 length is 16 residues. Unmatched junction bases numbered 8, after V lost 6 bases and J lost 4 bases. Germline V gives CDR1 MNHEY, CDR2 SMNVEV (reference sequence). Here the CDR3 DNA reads TGTGCCAGCAGAGCCTACTTAGCGGGGGGGTACAATGAGCAGTTCTTC. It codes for CASRAYLAGGYNEQFF.

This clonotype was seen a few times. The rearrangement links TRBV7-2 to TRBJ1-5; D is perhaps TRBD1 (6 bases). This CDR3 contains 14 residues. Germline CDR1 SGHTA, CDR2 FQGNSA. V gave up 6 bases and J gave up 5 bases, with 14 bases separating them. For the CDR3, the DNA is TGTGCCAGCAGTCTCCGGGACATCCATCAGCCCCAGCATTTT. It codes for CASSLRDIHQPQHF. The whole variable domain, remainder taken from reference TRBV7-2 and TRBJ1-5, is GAGVSQSPSNKVTEKGKDVELRCDPISGHTALYWYRQSLGQGLEFLIYFQGNSAPDKSGLPSDRFSAERTGGSVSTLTIQRTQQEDSAVYLCASSLRDIHQPQHFGDGTRLSIL.

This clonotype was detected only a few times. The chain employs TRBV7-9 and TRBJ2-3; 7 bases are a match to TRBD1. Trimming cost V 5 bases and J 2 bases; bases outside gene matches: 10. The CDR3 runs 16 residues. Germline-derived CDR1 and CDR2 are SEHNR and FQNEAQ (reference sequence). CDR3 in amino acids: CASSTWDSDHTDTQYF. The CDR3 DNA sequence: TGTGCCAGCAGCACGTGGGACAGCGACCACACAGATACGCAGTATTTT.